What follows are 26 T cell receptor beta chains derived from one specimen sequenced in a study of beta chain features in type 1 diabetes. Study conclusions and caveats: Type 1 diabetes patients showed a moderate but significant shortening of TCRB CDR3s in all four CD4+ subsets.

The isolated RNA, all of it, was reverse transcribed, so expressed TCRB transcripts were what got sequenced. Some clones are missing from TCRdb's copy, which holds only in-frame ones; the method was immunoSEQ multiplex PCR. This table has around 110,000 clones, approximately 16% appearing once. No antigens are known for them. Sequences were obtained from central memory CD4+ T cells from blood. Receptor source: a young man with type 1 diabetes.

This clone has just a few counts. This sequence joins TRBV7-8 and TRBJ2-3, with TRBD2 matching 14 bases. The CDR3 covers 17 residues. Germline-derived CDR1 and CDR2 are SGHVS and FQNEAQ. V dropped 5 bases and J dropped 0; count of bases not matched to a gene: 4. CDR3 sequence: CASSLGLAGASTDTQYF. CDR3 coding DNA: TGTGCCAGCAGCCTGGGACTAGCGGGGGCTAGCACAGATACGCAGTATTTT.

This chain connects TRBV6-1 to TRBJ2-7; 7 bases are shared with TRBD2. The CDR3 has 15 residues. V gave up 5 bases and J gave up 0 bases; unmatched junction bases: 7. Germline CDR1 and CDR2: MNHNS and SASEGT. CDR3 DNA: TGTGCCAGCAGTCTCTTTAGCGGGCCCTCCTACGAGCAGTACTTC. Amino acid sequence: CASSLFSGPSYEQYF.

This clone has only a few counts. J is TRBJ2-5 and V is TRBV29-1; D not resolved. This CDR3 spans 14 amino acids. Deletions cut 0 bases from V and 3 bases from J, with 11 bases between. CDR1 is SQVTM and CDR2 is ANQGSEA in the germline V gene. The CDR3 protein is CSVEDPAAKETQYF. CDR3 sequence (DNA): TGCAGCGTTGAAGATCCGGCGGCAAAAGAGACCCAGTACTTC.

This rearrangement joins TRBV9 to TRBJ2-1; 7 bases line up with TRBD1. The germline CDR1 and CDR2 sequences are SGDLS and YYNGEE. Trimming removed 4 bases from V and 7 bases from J; junction bases left unmatched: 11. The CDR3 runs 15 residues. The CDR3 nucleotides are TGTGCCAGCAGCCGGACAGGAGCAGATTGGAATGAGCAGTTCTTC. The encoded protein is CASSRTGADWNEQFF. The complete variable domain, with remaining parts taken from reference TRBV9 and TRBJ2-1, reads DSGVTQTPKHLITATGQRVTLRCSPRSGDLSVYWYQQSLDQGLQFLIQYYNGEERAKGNILERFSAQQFPDLHSELNLSSLELGDSALYFCASSRTGADWNEQFFGPGTRLTVL.

This clone was counted between two and nine times. The chain joins TRBV19 to TRBJ1-2; 7 bases match TRBD1. The CDR3 loop spans 14 amino acids. Germline lookup yields CDR1 LNHDA and CDR2 SQIVND (reference sequence). Trimming at V came to 4 bases and at J to 0 bases, leaving 2 bases not matched to a gene. CDR3 DNA: TGTGCCAGTAGTACCCAGGGGGCTAACTATGGCTACACCTTC. This sequence encodes CASSTQGANYGYTF.

This clone occurred a few times. The V and J genes are TRBV9 and TRBJ1-1; D might be TRBD1 (5 bases). The CDR3 is 13 residues long. The germline V gene encodes CDR1 SGDLS and CDR2 YYNGEE. Trimming took 3 bases from V and 5 from J, leaving 11 bases between them. CDR3 nucleotide sequence: TGTGCCAGCAGCGAAACCGGGACGACTGAAGCTTTCTTT. Its protein is CASSETGTTEAFF.

This clone came up many times. The chain combines TRBV19 with TRBJ2-3, with 9 bases lining up with TRBD2. The CDR3 loop spans 13 amino acids. The junction had 2 bases not matched to a gene; V was cut back by 9 bases and J by 1 base. The germline gives CDR1 LNHDA, CDR2 SQIVND (reference sequence). The CDR3: CASKRGGTDTQYF. The DNA of the CDR3 is TGTGCCAGCAAGCGGGGGGGCACAGATACGCAGTATTTT.

This rearrangement joins TRBV29-1 to TRBJ2-1; the match to TRBD2 covers 10 bases. V gave up 8 bases and J gave up 4 bases; unmatched junction bases: 8. CDR3 length equals 14 residues. Germline CDR1 and CDR2: SQVTM and ANQGSEA. In DNA form, the CDR3 reads TGCAGCTTGGCCGGGACTAGCGAGTACAATGAGCAGTTCTTC. Protein sequence: CSLAGTSEYNEQFF.

This chain links TRBV9 with TRBJ2-3, with a weak D call TRBD1 (6 bases). V lost 4 bases, J lost 6 bases, and 18 bases lay in between. The germline gives CDR1 SGDLS, CDR2 YYNGEE. This CDR3 is 15 amino acids long. The CDR3 bases are TGTGCCAGCAGCCCGACAACAGGGCGGAGTGATACGCAGTATTTT. Translating it yields CASSPTTGRSDTQYF.

This chain uses TRBV4-3 with TRBJ2-1; 14 positions match TRBD2. V shed 1 base, J shed 7 bases, and the junction held 3 bases outside the gene matches. This CDR3 comprises 16 residues. Germline V lookup: CDR1 LGHNA, CDR2 YSLEER. CDR3 residues: CASSQVGLAGENEQFF. As DNA, the CDR3 is TGCGCCAGCAGCCAAGTGGGACTAGCGGGGGAAAATGAGCAGTTCTTC.

V is TRBV5-1 and J is TRBJ1-2; 9 nucleotides line up with TRBD1. Germline CDR1 is SGHRS and CDR2 is YFSETQ. This CDR3 has 14 amino acids. The ends lost 4 bases at V and 7 bases at J; junction bases unmatched: 8. CDR3 in DNA: TGCGCCAGCAGCCAAGGACAGGGGAACAGTGGCTACACCTTC. Protein sequence: CASSQGQGNSGYTF.

This clone has more than one count but fewer than ten. This chain uses TRBV4-1 with TRBJ1-4, with 9 bases fitting TRBD1. In germline, CDR1 is MGHRA, CDR2 YSYEKL. CDR3 length equals 16 residues. V lost 0 bases to trimming and J lost 7 bases; unmatched junction nucleotides: 6. CDR3 residues: CASSQEQLGQGEKLFF. CDR3 in DNA: TGCGCCAGCAGCCAAGAACAGTTGGGACAGGGTGAAAAACTGTTTTTT.

The chain has TRBV23-1 and TRBJ1-2; possible D gene TRBD1, 6 bases. TRBV23-1 falls under the ORF class, with uncertain function. This CDR3 is built from 12 residues. V lost 4 bases to trimming and J lost 7 bases, with 10 bases between them. CDR3 loop: CASSRTGSGYTF. In DNA, the CDR3 is TGCGCCAGCAGTCGCACAGGGAGTGGCTACACCTTC.

A single count supports this clone. This chain uses TRBV18 with TRBJ2-3, with D maybe TRBD2 (6 bases). Germline V gives CDR1 KGHSH, CDR2 LQKENI. The CDR3 runs to 15 residues. The V and J ends lost 6 bases and 0 bases respectively, with 13 bases between them. The CDR3 reads CASSSSERSTDTQYF. CDR3 DNA sequence: TGTGCCAGCTCCTCTAGCGAAAGGAGCACAGATACGCAGTATTTT. The whole variable domain, filled in from reference TRBV18 and TRBJ2-3, reads NAGVMQNPRHLVRRRGQEARLRCSPMKGHSHVYWYRQLPEEGLKFMVYLQKENIIDESGMPKERFSAEFPKEGPSILRIQQVVRGDSAAYFCASSSSERSTDTQYFGPGTRLTVL.

The rearrangement joins TRBV6-5 to TRBJ1-1; 8 bases are shared with TRBD1. With V trimmed by 6 bases and J by 2 bases, 5 bases remained unmatched. The CDR3 consists of 14 residues. Per germline, CDR1 MNHEY and CDR2 SVGAGI. The CDR3 loop is CASRLGQDNTEAFF. The CDR3 DNA is TGTGCCAGCAGGCTGGGACAGGACAACACTGAAGCTTTCTTT.

This clone was seen more than once but under ten times. The CDR3 spells CASSSRQARTEAFF. The CDR3 DNA sequence: TGTGCCAGCAGTTCGCGACAGGCTAGGACTGAAGCTTTCTTT. The rearrangement uses TRBV28 and TRBJ1-1; maybe TRBD1 (6 bases). The CDR3 spans 14 residues. V dropped 4 bases and J dropped 5 bases, with 14 bases sitting between them. From germline, CDR1 is MDHEN and CDR2 SYDVKM.

This clone appeared a few times. V and J are TRBV10-3 and TRBJ2-5; D possibly matches TRBD1 or TRBD2 (5 bases each). The CDR3 covers 15 residues. Germline V gene sequence: CDR1 ENHRY, CDR2 SYGVKD. Trimming stripped 3 bases from V and 4 bases from J, with 15 bases between. CDR3 region: CAISDGTSILETQYF. CDR3 coding DNA: TGTGCCATCAGTGACGGGACGTCAATTCTAGAGACCCAGTACTTC.

V usage is TRBV5-1 and J usage is TRBJ1-1; 9 nucleotides line up with TRBD1. CDR3 length: 13 residues. The trim removed 5 bases at V and 3 bases at J, leaving 2 bases unmatched. Germline V gene data show CDR1 as SGHRS and CDR2 as YFSETQ. The CDR3 is CASRRDRDTEAFF. CDR3 coding DNA: TGCGCCAGCAGGAGGGACAGGGACACTGAAGCTTTCTTT.

Only a few counts were recorded for this clone. The chain has TRBV7-2 and TRBJ2-7; D is unclear. V gave up 4 bases and J gave up 0 bases, with 7 bases separating them. CDR3 length equals 13 residues. CDR1 is SGHTA and CDR2 is FQGNSA in the germline V gene. CDR3 sequence: CASSSQSSYEQYF. The CDR3 DNA reads as TGTGCCAGCAGCTCGCAGAGCTCCTACGAGCAGTACTTC.

There are a few counts of this clone. The V and J genes are TRBV5-6 and TRBJ2-5; D gene uncertain. Trimming cost V 6 bases and J 4 bases, with 22 bases left between them. The CDR3 runs 16 residues. Germline assignment: CDR1 SGHDT and CDR2 YYEEEE. The CDR3 protein is CASNENLWTQSETQYF. The CDR3 bases are TGTGCCAGCAACGAAAACTTATGGACCCAATCAGAGACCCAGTACTTC. The entire variable domain, with the rest obtained from reference TRBV5-6 and TRBJ2-5, is as follows: DAGVTQSPTHLIKTRGQQVTLRCSPKSGHDTVSWYQQALGQGPQFIFQYYEEEERQRGNFPDRFSGHQFPNYSSELNVNALLLGDSALYLCASNENLWTQSETQYFGPGTRLLVL.

The V gene is TRBV7-9, the J gene TRBJ1-6; D unresolved. Germline V lookup: CDR1 SEHNR, CDR2 FQNEAQ (reference sequence). The CDR3 is made up of 15 amino acids. Trimming removed 5 bases at V and 7 bases at J, with 15 bases between. The CDR3 loop is CASSPSGVGNSPLHF. The CDR3 DNA reads TGTGCCAGCAGCCCTTCAGGTGTAGGCAATTCACCCCTCCACTTT.

This clone has a handful of counts. The V gene is TRBV29-1, the J gene TRBJ2-5; the match to TRBD2 covers 8 bases. The length of the CDR3 is 12 residues. Looked up from germline, CDR1 is SQVTM and CDR2 is ANQGSEA. Germline trimming cut 7 bases from V and 5 bases from J; bases unmatched to any gene: 6. Here the CDR3 reads CSAAGGGETQYF. Written as DNA, the CDR3 is TGCAGCGCCGCGGGGGGAGGCGAGACCCAGTACTTC.

There are many counts of this clone. The chain uses TRBV5-4 and TRBJ1-6; D is undetermined. CDR1 SGHNT and CDR2 YYREEE come from the germline V gene (reference sequence). Trimming pared 4 bases from V and 8 bases from J, leaving 7 bases between. The CDR3 has 12 residues. The CDR3 sequence: CASSIIDSPLHF. CDR3 in DNA: TGTGCCAGCAGCATAATAGATTCACCCCTCCACTTT.

This clone was observed many times. The chain uses TRBV5-1 and TRBJ2-7; 14 bases match TRBD2. The germline V gene encodes CDR1 SGHRS and CDR2 YFSETQ. This CDR3 spans 16 amino acids. V lost 4 bases, J lost 10 bases, and 13 bases stayed unmatched. CDR3 sequence reads: CASSVVSGTSGGRQYF. CDR3 bases: TGCGCCAGCAGCGTCGTCTCCGGGACTAGCGGGGGCCGTCAGTACTTC.

A few counts support this clone. This chain connects TRBV11-3 to TRBJ2-3; 12 bases align to TRBD2. J lost 3 bases, V lost 5 bases, and 6 bases had no gene match. The CDR3 runs to 16 residues. In germline, CDR1 is SGHNT, CDR2 YENEEA. The CDR3 loop is CASSAALAGGTDTQYF. CDR3 sequence (DNA): TGTGCCAGCAGCGCCGCACTAGCGGGGGGTACAGATACGCAGTATTTT.

In this sample, this clone turned up a few times. The chain links TRBV30 to TRBJ2-7; the match to TRBD2 covers 10 bases. Losses at the gene ends were 3 bases for V and 5 bases for J; bases not matched to a gene: 4. CDR1 GTSNPN and CDR2 SVGIG come from the germline V gene (reference sequence). The CDR3 length is 13 residues. In DNA form, the CDR3 reads TGTGCCTGGAGGAGCGGGGGGGTCCACGAGCAGTACTTC. Translation gives CAWRSGGVHEQYF.